The 5 T cell receptor beta chains in this list originate from one sample, sequenced in a study of blood T cell repertoires in COVID-19. Using immunoSEQ multiplex PCR, the repertoire was profiled, and TCRdb retains in-frame clones only, with some absent. This sample has approximately 170,000 clones, with 70% to 85% found just once. The sequenced sample consisted of PBMCs or T cells enriched from blood (not recorded which). The receptors stem from a man aged 50-60 years who had recovered from COVID-19.

This chain joins TRBV4-1 and TRBJ1-2; no clear D gene. CDR3 length equals 13 residues. Per the germline V gene, CDR1 is MGHRA and CDR2 is YSYEKL. Trimming left V 0 bases short and J 5 bases short, with 7 bases between. This chain's CDR3 is CASSQDSVYGYTF. The DNA of the CDR3 is TGCGCCAGCAGCCAAGATTCGGTATATGGCTACACCTTC.

The chain couples TRBV19 to TRBJ1-5; perhaps TRBD1 as D (5 bases). V dropped 4 bases and J dropped 6 bases, with 13 bases sitting between them. Germline CDR1 is LNHDA and CDR2 is SQIVND (reference sequence). The CDR3 is made up of 14 amino acids. In DNA form, the CDR3 reads TGTGCCAGTAGTACGGATTGGAGGGGTCAGCCCCAGCATTTT. Amino acids: CASSTDWRGQPQHF.

The J gene is TRBJ2-7, the V gene TRBV5-8, with D tentatively TRBD1 (5 bases). The CDR3 spans 13 residues. With 9 bases removed from V and 4 bases from J, the gap between germline ends came to 17 bases. From germline, CDR1 is SGHTS and CDR2 YDEGEE. The CDR3 bases are TGTGCCACCAACTGGGCAGGGAAGTACGAGCAGTACTTC. It is translated as CATNWAGKYEQYF.

V usage is TRBV7-2 and J usage is TRBJ1-4; unclear D gene. V was trimmed by 1 base and J by 10 bases, leaving 10 bases between them. Germline V lookup: CDR1 SGHTA, CDR2 FQGNSA. This CDR3 spans 13 amino acids. CDR3: CASSLGQPGKLFF. The CDR3, as DNA: TGTGCCAGCAGCTTAGGTCAACCAGGAAAACTGTTTTTT.

This chain connects TRBV3-1 (or the pseudogene TRBV3-2) to TRBJ2-2; 7 bases line up with TRBD1. This CDR3 is 13 amino acids long. CDR1 LGHDT and CDR2 YNNKEL come from the germline V gene (reference sequence). After removal of 4 bases from V and 5 bases from J, the junction contained 1 base not matched to a gene. DNA of the CDR3: TGTGCCAGCAGCCCAGGGGGAACCGGGGAGCTGTTTTTT. Translated: CASSPGGTGELFF.